One sample yielded the 14 T cell receptor beta chains listed below, sequenced in a study of T-cell reconstitution after alpha-beta-depleted transplantation in children. Researchers prepared the TCRbeta library using unique molecular identifiers, the study reports. TCRdb itself ran the PCR reads through MiXCR, one entry per CDR3 protein. The data hold more than 400,000 distinct CDR3 sequences, with about an eighth observed a single time. Sample: PBMCs, mostly from graft donor cells, taken 180 days after TCRalphabeta/CD19-depleted stem cell transplant. The receptors were sampled from a female patient between 2 and 10 years old who had a stem cell transplant for aplastic anemia, so the T cells may come from the graft donor.

This clonotype was counted ten times or more. This chain connects TRBV28 to TRBJ1-2, with TRBD1 as a possible D gene (5 bases). The CDR3 extends over 15 amino acids. V was trimmed by 5 bases and J by 4 bases, leaving 17 bases between them. Looked up from germline, CDR1 is MDHEN and CDR2 is SYDVKM. The DNA for the CDR3 is TGTGCCAGCAGTGTAATCGGGGGAGCGGGCTATGGCTACACCTTC. This codes for CASSVIGGAGYGYTF.

This clonotype has just a few counts. This sequence joins TRBV20-1 and TRBJ1-5; D ambiguous. The germline V and J ends were trimmed by 5 bases and 0 bases, with 8 bases remaining between them. Germline V gene lookup returns CDR1 DFQATT and CDR2 SNEGSKA (reference sequence). The CDR3 has 13 residues. CDR3 amino acids: CSARMGSNQPQHF. CDR3 DNA: TGCAGTGCTCGTATGGGTAGCAATCAGCCCCAGCATTTT.

In its sample, this clonotype was seen a few times. The gene calls are TRBV5-1 and TRBJ2-3; 13 bases align to TRBD2. The germline V gene has CDR1 SGHRS and CDR2 YFSETQ. The CDR3 loop spans 17 amino acids. V was pared by 1 base and J by 4 bases, with 6 bases of the junction left unmatched. The DNA of the CDR3 is TGCGCCAGCAGCTTGTCGACTAGCGGGAGGCGGGCAGATACGCAGTATTTT. Protein product: CASSLSTSGRRADTQYF.

V and J are TRBV20-1 and TRBJ1-2; maybe TRBD1 (5 bases). CDR3 length: 13 amino acids. Germline loops: CDR1 DFQATT, CDR2 SNEGSKA (reference sequence). V dropped 5 bases and J dropped 2 bases, with 12 bases sitting between them. CDR3 residues: CSAAIPGNYGYTF. In nucleotides, the CDR3 is TGCAGTGCTGCCATCCCAGGGAACTATGGCTACACCTTC.

This clonotype was seen a handful of times. The rearrangement joins TRBV6-1 to TRBJ1-5, with D unresolved. The CDR3 totals 14 residues. V dropped 5 bases and J dropped 7 bases, with 15 bases sitting between them. The germline gives CDR1 MNHNS, CDR2 SASEGT. The CDR3 DNA sequence: TGTGCCAGCAGTACCCACTGGAGGGCCCAGCCCCAGCATTTT. Its translation: CASSTHWRAQPQHF.

Comment on this clonotype: This may be a read error, as it is one base from a much larger clone. The genes are TRBV5-1 and TRBJ2-7; TRBD1 aligns across 10 bases. CDR1 and CDR2 from the germline V gene are SGHRS and YFSETQ. This CDR3 contains 15 residues. CDR3 nucleotide sequence: TGCGCCAGCAGCTTCTCCGGGACAGGGGCCTACGACCAGTACTTC. Translation: CASSFSGTGAYDQYF.

This clonotype was seen at least ten times. The chain has TRBV4-3 and TRBJ2-4; TRBD2 matches 7 bases. Germline V lookup: CDR1 LGHNA, CDR2 YSLEER. J gave up 3 bases and V 0 bases, and 14 bases lay outside the gene matches. CDR3 length: 19 residues. The CDR3 sequence: CASSQDLGLAVPYKNIQYF. CDR3 DNA sequence: TGCGCCAGCAGCCAAGATCTAGGGCTAGCGGTACCTTACAAAAACATTCAGTACTTC.

The J gene is TRBJ2-1, the V gene TRBV10-3; 10 positions match TRBD1. The CDR3 is 13 residues long. CDR1 and CDR2 (germline): ENHRY, SYGVKD. Germline trimming cut 6 bases from V and 9 bases from J; bases unmatched to any gene: 5. CDR3 amino acids: CAIRGQGSGEQFF. The CDR3 region has the DNA TGTGCCATCAGGGGACAGGGGTCCGGTGAGCAGTTCTTC.

A few counts support this clonotype. V and J are TRBV19 and TRBJ2-5; the D gene is possibly TRBD1 (6 bases). Germline lookup yields CDR1 LNHDA and CDR2 SQIVND (reference sequence). The CDR3 sequence is 14 residues long. V lost 8 bases, J lost 6 bases, and 19 bases lay in between. CDR3 residues: CASSLISDRQTQYF. In DNA form, the CDR3 reads TGTGCCAGTTCTCTTATCTCGGACAGACAGACCCAGTACTTC.

This clonotype was counted many times. This chain joins TRBV7-8 and TRBJ2-5; 10 bases align to TRBD2. Germline V gives CDR1 SGHVS, CDR2 FQNEAQ. V trimming: 5 bases; J trimming: 5 bases; junction bases outside the gene matches: 14. The CDR3 contains 17 residues. The CDR3 nucleotides read TGTGCCAGCAGCCCAAATGGGCTAGCGGGAGCGTGGGAGACCCAGTACTTC. Amino acids: CASSPNGLAGAWETQYF.

This clonotype has more than one count but fewer than ten. The rearrangement joins TRBV4-3 to TRBJ2-1; 9 bases are shared with TRBD2. The CDR3 is made up of 19 amino acids. Germline CDR1 reads LGHNA; CDR2 reads YSLEER. Unmatched junction bases numbered 11, after V lost 0 bases and J lost 2 bases. The CDR3 sequence is CASSQDRQREVGAYNEQFF. CDR3 in DNA: TGCGCCAGCAGCCAAGATAGACAGCGGGAGGTGGGCGCCTACAATGAGCAGTTCTTC.

This chain joins TRBV5-4 and TRBJ2-7, with TRBD2 matching 13 bases. The CDR3 consists of 18 residues. From germline, CDR1 is SGHNT and CDR2 YYREEE (reference sequence). J lost 3 bases, V lost 0 bases, and 9 bases had no gene match. The CDR3 region has the DNA TGTGCCAGCAGCTTGGGACTAGCGGGAGGAGGTGCAGTCTACGAGCAGTACTTC. Translating it yields CASSLGLAGGGAVYEQYF.

Ten or more counts support this clonotype. The chain is built from TRBV5-8 and TRBJ1-1; TRBD1 matches at 10 bases. With 2 bases clipped from V and 5 bases from J, the junction kept 3 bases outside the gene matches. The CDR3 is made up of 14 amino acids. CDR1 SGHTS and CDR2 YDEGEE come from the germline V gene. The CDR3 reads CASSFGTGVTEAFF. CDR3 nucleotides: TGTGCCAGCAGCTTCGGGACAGGGGTTACTGAAGCTTTCTTT.

The rearrangement joins TRBV20-1 to TRBJ2-5; the D is unclear. Germline CDR1 DFQATT, CDR2 SNEGSKA (reference sequence). The V end was cut by 5 bases, the J end by 7 bases, with 8 bases between. The length of the CDR3 is 10 residues. The CDR3 protein is CSACFGTQYF. The CDR3 DNA reads as TGCAGTGCTTGCTTTGGGACCCAGTACTTC.